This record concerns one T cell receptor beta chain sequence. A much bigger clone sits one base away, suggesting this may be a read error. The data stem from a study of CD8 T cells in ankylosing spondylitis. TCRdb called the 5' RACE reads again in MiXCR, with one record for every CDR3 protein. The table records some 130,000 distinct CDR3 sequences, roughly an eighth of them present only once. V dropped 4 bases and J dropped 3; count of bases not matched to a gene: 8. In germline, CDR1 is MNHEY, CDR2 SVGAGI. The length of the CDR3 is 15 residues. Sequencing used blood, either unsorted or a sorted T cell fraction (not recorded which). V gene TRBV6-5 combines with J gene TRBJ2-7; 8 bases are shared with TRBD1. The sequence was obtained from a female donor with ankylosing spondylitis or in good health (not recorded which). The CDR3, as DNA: TGTGCCAGCAGTTGCCTTCAAGGACAGGGCTACGAGCAGTACTTC. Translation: CASSCLQGQGYEQYF.